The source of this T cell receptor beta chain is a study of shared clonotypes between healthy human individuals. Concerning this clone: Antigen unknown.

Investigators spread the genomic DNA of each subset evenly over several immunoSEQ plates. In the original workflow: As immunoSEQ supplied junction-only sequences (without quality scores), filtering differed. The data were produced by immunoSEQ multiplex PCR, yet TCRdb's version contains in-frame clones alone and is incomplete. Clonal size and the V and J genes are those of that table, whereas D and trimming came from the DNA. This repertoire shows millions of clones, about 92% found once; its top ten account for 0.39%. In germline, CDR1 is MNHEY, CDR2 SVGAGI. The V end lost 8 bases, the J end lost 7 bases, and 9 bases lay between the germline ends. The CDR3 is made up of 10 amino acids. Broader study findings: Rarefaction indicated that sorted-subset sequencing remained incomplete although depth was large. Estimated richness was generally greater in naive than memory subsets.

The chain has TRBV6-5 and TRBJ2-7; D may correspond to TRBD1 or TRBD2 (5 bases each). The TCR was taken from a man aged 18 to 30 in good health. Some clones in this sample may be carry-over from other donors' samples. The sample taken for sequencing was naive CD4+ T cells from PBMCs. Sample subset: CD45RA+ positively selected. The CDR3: CASGGGEQYF. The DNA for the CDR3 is TGTGCCAGCGGGGGTGGGGAGCAGTACTTC.